This TCR beta chain originates from a study of OX40 agonist ivuxolimab in advanced cancers. As for the study in general: Partial responses were observed in three patients, of whom one had hepatocellular carcinoma and two had cutaneous melanoma. Whole-study results and caveats: Normalized T-cell clonal expansion was also low in some nonresponders.

The assay was immunoSEQ multiplex PCR, and TCRdb's table has in-frame clones only and misses some. This sample has under 6,500 clones, with about 70% found just once. Germline V CDR1 and CDR2: SGHRS, YFSETQ. V dropped 4 bases and J dropped 2; count of bases not matched to a gene: 8. The CDR3 sequence is 15 residues long. This clone is hyperexpanded (1% or more) in the sample. Its antigen remains unknown. This TCR was sampled from an adult with an advanced solid tumor such as melanoma, head and neck, liver or kidney cancer. The chain uses TRBV5-1 and TRBJ2-7, with 8 bases identical to TRBD2. The source was CD4+ or CD8+ T cells sorted from blood, collected in a trial of the OX40 agonist ivuxolimab. CDR3 in DNA: TGCGCCAGCAGCACCAGCGGACTAGCCGCCTACGAGCAGTACTTC. Residues: CASSTSGLAAYEQYF.